A single sample gave rise to the 21 T cell receptor beta chains below, sequenced in a study of Tregs in tolerant kidney transplant recipients. TCRdb's copy holds only in-frame clones and misses some; the assay was immunoSEQ multiplex PCR. The sample records about 110,000 clones, around 90% being singletons. This sample comprised CD4+ T cells from blood, obtained before the transplant. Source of these receptors: a human donor who received a combined kidney and bone marrow transplant.

This sequence joins TRBV12-5 and TRBJ2-1, with TRBD1 matching 9 bases. CDR1 is LGHNT and CDR2 is FRNRAP in the germline V gene. The junction had 7 bases not matched to a gene; V was cut back by 1 base and J by 9 bases. The CDR3 covers 15 residues. For the CDR3, the DNA is TGTGCTAGTGGTTTGGGGGACAGGGATCCTGGTGAGCAGTTCTTC. It specifies CASGLGDRDPGEQFF.

V and J are TRBV7-9 and TRBJ2-1, with 10 bases matching TRBD2. V was pared by 6 bases and J by 7 bases, with 12 bases of the junction left unmatched. Germline V gene sequence: CDR1 SEHNR, CDR2 FQNEAQ (reference sequence). CDR3 length: 16 residues. This CDR3 reads CASSFSGRPSFNEQFF. CDR3 nucleotide sequence: TGTGCCAGCAGTTTTAGCGGGAGGCCCTCCTTTAATGAGCAGTTCTTC.

The rearrangement links TRBV9 to TRBJ2-5, with TRBD1 identical over 8 bases. CDR3 length: 15 amino acids. V gave up 2 bases and J gave up 5 bases; unmatched junction bases: 8. The V gene's germline CDR1 is SGDLS and CDR2 YYNGEE. The DNA for the CDR3 is TGTGCCAGCAGCGTCGGGACAGGTGGCCGGGAGACCCAGTACTTC. Its protein product is CASSVGTGGRETQYF.

This chain joins TRBV28 and TRBJ1-1, with 7 bases fitting TRBD1. Germline values: CDR1 MDHEN, CDR2 SYDVKM. There are 15 residues in the CDR3. V trimming: 2 bases; J trimming: 12 bases; junction bases outside the gene matches: 15. The CDR3 sequence is CASSLPRLQGRKTFF. DNA of the CDR3: TGTGCCAGCAGTTTACCCCGCCTACAGGGGAGGAAAACTTTCTTT.

The V gene is TRBV15, the J gene TRBJ1-2, with D possibly being TRBD1 (5 bases). The CDR3 sequence is 13 residues long. Germline loops: CDR1 LNHNV, CDR2 YYDKDF (reference sequence). The V and J ends lost 8 bases and 1 base respectively, with 11 bases between them. DNA for the CDR3: TGTGCCACCGAAGACAGAGATAACTATGGCTACACCTTC. Translation gives CATEDRDNYGYTF. The complete variable domain, with remaining parts taken from reference TRBV15 and TRBJ1-2, reads DAMVIQNPRYQVTQFGKPVTLSCSQTLNHNVMYWYQQKSSQAPKLLFHYYDKDFNNEADTPDNFQSRRPNTSFCFLDIRSPGLGDTAMYLCATEDRDNYGYTFGSGTRLTVV.

Of note for this clone: Other nucleotide sequences in the sample specify the same CDR3. The CDR3 region has the DNA TGCGCCAGCAGCTTGGGGGACAGCCTCTACAATGAGCAGTTCTTC. This encodes CASSLGDSLYNEQFF. The chain uses TRBV5-1 and TRBJ2-1; 7 bases line up with TRBD1. V shed 0 bases, J shed 3 bases, and the junction held 3 bases outside the gene matches. The CDR3 runs 15 residues. Per germline, CDR1 SGHRS and CDR2 YFSETQ.

The V gene is TRBV6-5, the J gene TRBJ1-2; D uncertain. V was cut by 5 bases and J by 2 bases, with 9 bases left in between. The CDR3 consists of 13 residues. Germline loops: CDR1 MNHEY, CDR2 SVGAGI. The CDR3 region has the DNA TGTGCCAGCAGTAGAGGAGCAAACTATGGCTACACCTTC. Amino acids: CASSRGANYGYTF.

The chain is built from TRBV7-9 and TRBJ2-7; possibly TRBD1 for D (6 bases). This CDR3 spans 13 amino acids. V lost 2 bases to trimming and J lost 5 bases, with 10 bases between them. Per germline, CDR1 SEHNR and CDR2 FQNEAQ (reference sequence). This CDR3 reads CASSLRGFDEQYF. Written as DNA, the CDR3 is TGTGCCAGCAGCTTAAGGGGGTTCGACGAGCAGTACTTC.

V gene TRBV27 combines with J gene TRBJ2-1; 11 nucleotides align to TRBD2. CDR3 length: 16 residues. Per germline, CDR1 MNHEY and CDR2 SMNVEV (reference sequence). V shed 4 bases, J shed 4 bases, and the junction held 6 bases outside the gene matches. The CDR3: CASSSPGTSGYNEQFF. The CDR3 DNA sequence: TGTGCCAGCAGTTCCCCGGGGACTAGCGGATACAATGAGCAGTTCTTC.

This clone appeared a single time. This rearrangement joins TRBV2 to TRBJ2-2; 9 nucleotides align to TRBD2. The CDR3 runs to 14 residues. J was trimmed by 5 bases and V by 8 bases; bases with no gene match: 6. Germline values: CDR1 SNHLY, CDR2 FYNNEI. The DNA for the CDR3 is TGTGCCAGCCACGGGACTAGCAAGACCGGGGAGCTGTTTTTT. It encodes CASHGTSKTGELFF.

The chain combines TRBV7-2 with TRBJ2-4; 7 nucleotides agree with TRBD1. The CDR3 runs to 18 residues. The germline V gene has CDR1 SGHTA and CDR2 FQGNSA. V was pared by 5 bases and J by 0 bases, with 13 bases of the junction left unmatched. The CDR3 loop is CASSTGTVTPLAKNIQYF. CDR3 in DNA: TGTGCCAGCAGCACCGGGACAGTAACTCCTCTAGCCAAAAACATTCAGTACTTC.

This rearrangement joins TRBV19 to TRBJ1-1; D call uncertain. The V end was cut by 5 bases, the J end by 1 base, with 14 bases between. The CDR3 has 15 amino acids. Per germline, CDR1 LNHDA and CDR2 SQIVND (reference sequence). CDR3 DNA: TGTGCCAGTAGTTCTGACAAAGGTTGGAACACTGAAGCTTTCTTT. Translating gives CASSSDKGWNTEAFF.

The J gene is TRBJ2-7, the V gene TRBV6-1; 12 nucleotides match TRBD1. This CDR3 is built from 13 residues. Germline V CDR1 and CDR2: MNHNS, SASEGT. Trimming took 6 bases from V and 5 from J; bases not matched to a gene: 2. The CDR3 spells CASSGTGGHEQYF. The CDR3 DNA reads as TGTGCCAGCAGCGGGACAGGGGGCCACGAGCAGTACTTC.

The J gene is TRBJ1-5, the V gene TRBV27, with D unresolved. V shed 3 bases and J shed 1 base, with 4 bases lying between them. The CDR3 consists of 13 residues. CDR1 and CDR2 (germline): MNHEY, SMNVEV (reference sequence). As DNA, the CDR3 is TGTGCCAGCAGTTTGGAGAGCAATCAGCCCCAGCATTTT. It codes for CASSLESNQPQHF.

The CDR3 coding sequence is TGTGCCAGCAGCTTGGAAGGGACAGGTTTCTATGGCTACACCTTC. Its protein is CASSLEGTGFYGYTF. J is TRBJ1-2 and V is TRBV5-5; 8 nucleotides agree with TRBD1. From germline, CDR1 is SGHKS and CDR2 YYEKEE (reference sequence). Germline trimming cut 0 bases from V and 4 bases from J; bases unmatched to any gene: 5. CDR3 length: 15 amino acids.

The chain couples TRBV28 to TRBJ1-1, with D unresolved. V dropped 5 bases and J dropped 0 bases, with 10 bases sitting between them. CDR1 and CDR2 (germline): MDHEN, SYDVKM. CDR3 size: 14 residues. In DNA form, the CDR3 reads TGTGCCAGCAGTCCTCTATTGATGAACACTGAAGCTTTCTTT. This translates into CASSPLLMNTEAFF.

J is TRBJ2-7 and V is TRBV5-6; possibly TRBD2 for D (6 bases). CDR3 length: 14 residues. V was clipped by 0 bases and J by 2 bases, with 9 bases between them. Germline values: CDR1 SGHDT, CDR2 YYEEEE. CDR3 sequence: CASSLGGEPYEQYF. The CDR3 DNA sequence: TGTGCCAGCAGCTTGGGGGGGGAGCCCTACGAGCAGTACTTC.

The chain combines TRBV9 with TRBJ2-3; the D gene is possibly TRBD2 (6 bases). This CDR3 is 17 amino acids long. Germline V gene data show CDR1 as SGDLS and CDR2 as YYNGEE. V dropped 5 bases and J dropped 1 base, with 20 bases sitting between them. The CDR3 protein is CASSAHGGGAGTDTQYF. CDR3 in DNA: TGTGCCAGCAGTGCTCATGGCGGAGGGGCCGGCACAGATACGCAGTATTTT. Filled out from reference TRBV9 and TRBJ2-3, the complete variable domain reads DSGVTQTPKHLITATGQRVTLRCSPRSGDLSVYWYQQSLDQGLQFLIQYYNGEERAKGNILERFSAQQFPDLHSELNLSSLELGDSALYFCASSAHGGGAGTDTQYFGPGTRLTVL.

This chain uses TRBV27 with TRBJ2-7, with 7 bases aligning to TRBD1. CDR1 is MNHEY and CDR2 is SMNVEV in the germline V gene (reference sequence). V was pared by 3 bases and J by 0 bases, with 2 bases of the junction left unmatched. The CDR3 consists of 14 residues. CDR3 loop: CASSLTGLSYEQYF. CDR3 nucleotides: TGTGCCAGCAGTTTGACAGGGCTCTCCTACGAGCAGTACTTC.

V and J are TRBV5-4 and TRBJ1-1; D might be TRBD1 (6 bases). Deletions cut 4 bases from V and 1 base from J, with 17 bases between. The CDR3 extends over 16 amino acids. Germline CDR1 and CDR2: SGHNT and YYREEE (reference sequence). The CDR3 sequence is CASSPDEGRGNTEAFF. CDR3 in DNA: TGTGCCAGCAGCCCCGACGAAGGCAGGGGGAACACTGAAGCTTTCTTT. Using reference TRBV5-4 and TRBJ1-1 for the parts outside the CDR3, the full variable domain is ETGVTQSPTHLIKTRGQQVTLRCSSQSGHNTVSWYQQALGQGPQFIFQYYREEENGRGNFPPRFSGLQFPNYSSELNVNALELDDSALYLCASSPDEGRGNTEAFFGQGTRLTVV.

The V and J genes are TRBV28 and TRBJ2-5, with 7 bases fitting TRBD2. The CDR3 consists of 14 residues. The germline CDR1 and CDR2 sequences are MDHEN and SYDVKM. The J segment lost 1 base and the V segment lost 5 bases, leaving 4 bases of the junction unmatched. In DNA form, the CDR3 reads TGTGCCAGCAGTCCCGGCGGGAGCCAAGAGACCCAGTACTTC. Its translation is CASSPGGSQETQYF.